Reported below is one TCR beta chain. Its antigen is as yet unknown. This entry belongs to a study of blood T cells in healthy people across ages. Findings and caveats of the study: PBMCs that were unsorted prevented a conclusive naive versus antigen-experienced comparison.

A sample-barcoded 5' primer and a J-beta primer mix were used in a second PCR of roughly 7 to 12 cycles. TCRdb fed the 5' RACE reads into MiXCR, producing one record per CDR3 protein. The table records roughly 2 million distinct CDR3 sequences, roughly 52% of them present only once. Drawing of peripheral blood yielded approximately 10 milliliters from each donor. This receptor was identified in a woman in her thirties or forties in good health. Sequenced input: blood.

CDR3 sequence: CASSLMRVGSGANVLTF. CDR3 nucleotides: TGTGCCAGCAGCTTAATGAGAGTCGGCTCTGGGGCCAACGTCCTGACTTTC. The rearrangement uses TRBV7-2 and TRBJ2-6; D unresolved. The germline gives CDR1 SGHTA, CDR2 FQGNSA. V shed 2 bases and J shed 0 bases, with 11 bases lying between them. This CDR3 has 17 residues.